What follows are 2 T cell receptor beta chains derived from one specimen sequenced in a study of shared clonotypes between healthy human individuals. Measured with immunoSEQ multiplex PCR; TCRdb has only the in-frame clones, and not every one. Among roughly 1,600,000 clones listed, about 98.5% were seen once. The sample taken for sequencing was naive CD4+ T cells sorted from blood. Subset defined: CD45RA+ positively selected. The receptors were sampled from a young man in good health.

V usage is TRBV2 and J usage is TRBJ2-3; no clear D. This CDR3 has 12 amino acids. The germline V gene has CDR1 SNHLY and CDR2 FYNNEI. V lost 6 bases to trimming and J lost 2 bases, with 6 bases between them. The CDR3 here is CASREYTDTQYF. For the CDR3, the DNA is TGTGCCAGCAGAGAGTACACAGATACGCAGTATTTT.

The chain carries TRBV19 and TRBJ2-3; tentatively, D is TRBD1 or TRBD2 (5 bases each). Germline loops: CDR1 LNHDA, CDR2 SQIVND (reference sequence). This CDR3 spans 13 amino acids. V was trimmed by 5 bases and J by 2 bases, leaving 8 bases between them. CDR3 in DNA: TGTGCCAGTAGTTTCGGGGCCACAGATACGCAGTATTTT. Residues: CASSFGATDTQYF. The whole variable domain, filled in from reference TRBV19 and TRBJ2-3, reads DGGITQSPKYLFRKEGQNVTLSCEQNLNHDAMYWYRQDPGQGLRLIYYSQIVNDFQKGDIAEGYSVSREKKESFPLTVTSAQKNPTAFYLCASSFGATDTQYFGPGTRLTVL.